This T cell receptor (beta chain) was profiled in a study of T cell repertoires in cytomegalovirus infection. Study at large: Indications came from public TCR beta signatures; they pointed to CMV infection and to a matching HLA type.

Regarding the study as a whole: Identification of carriers of CMV plus the relevant HLA was achieved through cumulative public TCR beta family frequency. Dominant in the ex vivo response were TCR beta clonotypes restricted by HLA-C and specific for CMV.

MiXCR was run by TCRdb on the reads, yielding one entry per CDR3 protein. The data show 150,000 to 200,000 distinct CDR3 sequences, 28% seen once. CDR1 and CDR2 (germline): SGHNT, YENEEA. V dropped 2 bases and J dropped 6 bases, with 14 bases sitting between them. CDR3 length: 15 amino acids. Points on this clonotype: As yet, its antigen is unknown.

The chain employs TRBV11-3 and TRBJ2-1, with D perhaps TRBD2 (6 bases). The source material was PBMCs. The TCR originated in a human donor in good health (CMV status not recorded). Some clones in this sample may be carry-over from other donors' samples. Written as DNA, the CDR3 is TGTGCCAGCAGCTTATACGGGACTCCTATCAATGAGCAGTTCTTC. Amino acid sequence: CASSLYGTPINEQFF.